Listed below are T cell receptor beta chains from one sample, sequenced in a study of tumor-infiltrating T cells and Merkel cell polyomavirus. This table comes from immunoSEQ multiplex PCR, and its TCRdb copy is limited to in-frame clones, with some not included. This table holds 26,000 or so clones, nearly 90% found once. Sample: lymph node tissue. Receptors were obtained from a man aged 45 to 65 with Merkel cell carcinoma. CDR3s leave out the opening cysteine and the closing phenylalanine or tryptophan. A D gene is named only where the DNA matches it firmly.

>-|TRBJ2-7|TRBV9
ASSPRGGPYEQY
>-|TRBJ1-2|TRBV14
ASSQGQGGTYGYT
>TRBD1|TRBJ2-6|TRBV18
ASSPRVTGETGANVLT
>TRBD2|TRBJ2-5|TRBV7-3
ASSPHAGGAETQY
>-|TRBJ1-4|TRBV7-8
ASSPRGGATNEKLF
>TRBD1|TRBJ2-2|TRBV27
ASARQGLIGELF
>-|TRBJ2-2|TRBV28
ASSLSGINTGELF
>-|TRBJ1-1|TRBV6-5
ASSYPPGGKAF
>TRBD1|TRBJ2-1|TRBV9
ASSGQGVSYNEQF
>TRBD1|TRBJ1-1|TRBV5-1
ASSGRQGAEAF
>-|TRBJ2-1|TRBV6-1
ASSEGVWRRGSYNEQF
>TRBD1|TRBJ2-5|TRBV6-5
ASTGADRDQETQY
>TRBD1|TRBJ2-7|TRBV5-1
ASRTGIDREQY
>TRBD1|TRBJ2-2|TRBV28
ASSPGQGTGELF
>-|TRBJ1-1|TRBV11-2
ASSRSTGNTEAF
>TRBD2|TRBJ2-1|TRBV14
ASSQDASGMFNEQF
>TRBD1|TRBJ2-5|TRBV7-3
ASSPRGQGTETQY
>-|TRBJ2-7|TRBV14
ASSLSSGLPYEQY
>-|TRBJ2-5|TRBV30
AWGQNQETQY
>TRBD1|TRBJ1-2|TRBV28
ASAPGGAQYGYT
>TRBD1|TRBJ1-2|TRBV2
ASSETDGTGGYGYT
>-|TRBJ2-2|TRBV6-5
ASSYFRGRAPGELF